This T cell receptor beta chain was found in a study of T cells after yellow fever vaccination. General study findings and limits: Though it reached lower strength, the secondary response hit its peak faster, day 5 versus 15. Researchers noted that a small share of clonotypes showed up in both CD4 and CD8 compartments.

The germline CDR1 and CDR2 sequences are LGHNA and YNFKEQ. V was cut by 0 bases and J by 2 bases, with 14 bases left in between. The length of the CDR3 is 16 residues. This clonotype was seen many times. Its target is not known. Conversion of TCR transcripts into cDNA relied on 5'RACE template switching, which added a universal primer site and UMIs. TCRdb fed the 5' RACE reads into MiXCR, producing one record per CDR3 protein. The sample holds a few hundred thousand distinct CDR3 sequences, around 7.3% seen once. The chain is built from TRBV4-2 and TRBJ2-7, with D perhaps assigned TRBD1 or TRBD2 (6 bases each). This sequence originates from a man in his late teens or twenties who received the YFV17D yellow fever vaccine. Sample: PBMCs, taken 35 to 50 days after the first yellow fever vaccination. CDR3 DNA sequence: TGTGCCAGCAGCCAAGATACGGGGGCTCGAGCCTACGAGCAGTACTTC. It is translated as CASSQDTGARAYEQYF.